This T cell receptor (beta chain) was recovered during a study of identical twins. Whole-study results and caveats: The conclusions drew on cross-sectional statistical analysis instead of tracking the same donors. Cord blood beta clonotypes that were abundant carried fewer insertions, and memory repertoires showed no such trend.

TCRdb reprocessed the 5' RACE reads via MiXCR and lists one record per CDR3 protein. This sample has 1.5 million to 2 million distinct CDR3 sequences, with around 29% found just once. CDR1 is SGHTS, CDR2 YDEGEE, per germline. The CDR3 length is 14 residues. Between the trimmed V and J ends, which lost 5 bases and 3 bases, there was a span of 12 bases. Remarks on this clonotype: Antigen unknown.

This chain connects TRBV5-8 to TRBJ2-1, with a weak D call TRBD2 (6 bases). The sample was cord blood. The sequence was obtained from a newborn girl in good health. Here the CDR3 DNA reads TGTGCCAGCAGGAGGCCCGGGGGCTACAATGAGCAGTTCTTC. Encoded protein: CASRRPGGYNEQFF.